This T cell receptor (beta chain) was identified during a study of T-cell reconstitution after alpha-beta-depleted transplantation in children. Findings and limits, study-wide: Newly produced T cells mostly provided counts and TCRbeta diversity after one year, as hyperexpanded clones declined. Several hundred graft clones that had expanded were reportedly the source of alpha-beta T cells about two months after transplant.

This CDR3 is built from 14 residues. Germline CDR1 MNHEY, CDR2 SMNVEV (reference sequence). J lost 3 bases, V lost 3 bases, and 4 bases had no gene match. Ten or more counts support this clonotype. Its antigen is not identified. A library of TCRbeta sequences, prepared with unique molecular identifiers, was generated. From the PCR reads, TCRdb called clonotypes with MiXCR, one entry per CDR3 protein. Found here are roughly 500,000 distinct CDR3 sequences, 10% of them singletons; the top ten hold approximately 2%. The source was PBMCs, collected before TCRalphabeta/CD19-depleted stem cell transplant. The receptor's source is a child aged 2-15 years with inherited bone marrow failure, due to receive a stem cell transplant. The V gene is TRBV27, the J gene TRBJ1-2, with 7 bases fitting TRBD1. Here the CDR3 reads CASSFTGAHYGYTF. CDR3 DNA: TGTGCCAGCAGTTTTACAGGGGCACACTATGGCTACACCTTC.